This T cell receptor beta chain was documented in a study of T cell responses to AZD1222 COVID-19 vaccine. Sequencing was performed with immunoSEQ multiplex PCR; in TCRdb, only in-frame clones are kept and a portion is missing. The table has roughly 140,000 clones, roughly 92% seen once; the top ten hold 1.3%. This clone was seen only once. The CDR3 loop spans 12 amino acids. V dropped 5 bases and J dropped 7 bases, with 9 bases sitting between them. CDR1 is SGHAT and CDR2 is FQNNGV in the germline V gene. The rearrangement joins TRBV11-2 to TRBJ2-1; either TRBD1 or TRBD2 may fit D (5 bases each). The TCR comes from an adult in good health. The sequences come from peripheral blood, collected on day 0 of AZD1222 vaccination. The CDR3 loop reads CASSQRGNEQFF. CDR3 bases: TGTGCCAGCAGCCAGAGGGGTAATGAGCAGTTCTTC. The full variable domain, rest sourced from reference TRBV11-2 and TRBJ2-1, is EAGVAQSPRYKIIEKRQSVAFWCNPISGHATLYWYQQILGQGPKLLIQFQNNGVVDDSQLPKDRFSAERLKGVDSTLKIQPAKLEDSAVYLCASSQRGNEQFFGPGTRLTVL.